Sequencing of this T cell receptor (beta chain) was carried out in a study of T cell responses to AZD1222 COVID-19 vaccine. Broader study findings: The sample set comprised mostly white British donors with more females, and clonal diversity was possibly underestimated. Two AZD1222 administrations were followed by greater Spike-specific TCR breadth and depth. Vaccine-associated CD4 TCRs ranged over spike, dominating at 160-218 and 743-854.

TCRdb keeps only in-frame clones here, not all; method: immunoSEQ multiplex PCR. The top ten clones hold about 3.8% of a sample with more than 110,000 clones, 90% to 95% of them seen once. With respect to this clone: The antigen is unknown.

This specimen consisted of peripheral blood, obtained 28 days after the second AZD1222 dose. This clonotype was sampled from an adult who received the AZD1222 COVID-19 vaccine.

The CDR3 loop reads CASSSSRDYSYNEQFF. CDR3 nucleotides: TGTGCCAGCAGCTCCTCCCGGGATTATTCCTACAATGAGCAGTTCTTC. The chain joins TRBV5-6 to TRBJ2-1; tentative D call: TRBD2 (5 bases). V lost 3 bases, J lost 1 base, and 14 bases lay in between. CDR1 is SGHDT, CDR2 YYEEEE, per germline. The CDR3 loop spans 16 amino acids.